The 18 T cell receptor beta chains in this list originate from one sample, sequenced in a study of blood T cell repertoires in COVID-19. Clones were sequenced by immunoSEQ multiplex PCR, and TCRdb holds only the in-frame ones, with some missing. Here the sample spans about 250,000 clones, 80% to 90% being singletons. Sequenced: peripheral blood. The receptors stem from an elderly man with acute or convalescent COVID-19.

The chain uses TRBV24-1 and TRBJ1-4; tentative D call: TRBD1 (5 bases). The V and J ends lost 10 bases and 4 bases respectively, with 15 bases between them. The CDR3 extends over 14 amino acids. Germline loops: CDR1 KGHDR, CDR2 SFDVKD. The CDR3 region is CATSDSTINEKLFF. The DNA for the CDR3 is TGTGCCACTTCTGACAGCACCATTAATGAAAAACTGTTTTTT.

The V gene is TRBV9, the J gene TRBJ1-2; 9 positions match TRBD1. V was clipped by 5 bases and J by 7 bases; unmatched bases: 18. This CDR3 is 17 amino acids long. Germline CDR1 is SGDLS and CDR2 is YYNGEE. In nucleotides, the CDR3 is TGTGCCAGCAGTACGCATCCGGGACAGGGTTATGGCGGTGGCTACACCTTC. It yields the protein CASSTHPGQGYGGGYTF.

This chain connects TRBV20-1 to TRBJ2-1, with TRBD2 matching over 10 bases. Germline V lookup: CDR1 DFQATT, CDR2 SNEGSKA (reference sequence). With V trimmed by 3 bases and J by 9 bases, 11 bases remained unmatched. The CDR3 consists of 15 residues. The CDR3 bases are TGCAGTGCTAGTGGTCTAGCGGGAGAGTTTAGTGAGCAGTTCTTC. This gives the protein CSASGLAGEFSEQFF.

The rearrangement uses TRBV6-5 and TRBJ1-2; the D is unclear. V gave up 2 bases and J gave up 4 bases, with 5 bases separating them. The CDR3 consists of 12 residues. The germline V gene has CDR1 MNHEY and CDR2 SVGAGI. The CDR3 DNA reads TGTGCCAGCAGTTACGGCAGCTATGGCTACACCTTC. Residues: CASSYGSYGYTF.

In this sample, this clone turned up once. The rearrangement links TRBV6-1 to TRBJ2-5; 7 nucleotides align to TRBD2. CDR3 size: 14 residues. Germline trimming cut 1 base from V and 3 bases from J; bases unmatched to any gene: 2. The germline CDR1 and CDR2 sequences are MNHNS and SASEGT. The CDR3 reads CASSEGGGKETQYF. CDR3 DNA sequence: TGTGCCAGCAGTGAAGGCGGGGGAAAAGAGACCCAGTACTTC.

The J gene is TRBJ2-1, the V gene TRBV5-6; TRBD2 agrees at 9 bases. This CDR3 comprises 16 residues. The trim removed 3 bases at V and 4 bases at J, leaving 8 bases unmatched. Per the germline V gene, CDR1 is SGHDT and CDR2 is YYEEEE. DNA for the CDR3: TGTGCCAGCAGCTGGGGACTAGCTGGGGGTTACAATGAGCAGTTCTTC. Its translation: CASSWGLAGGYNEQFF.

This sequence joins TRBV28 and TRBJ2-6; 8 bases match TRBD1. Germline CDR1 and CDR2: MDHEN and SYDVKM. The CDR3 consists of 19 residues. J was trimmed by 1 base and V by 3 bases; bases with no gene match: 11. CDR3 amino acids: CASSFDPQGAFSGANVLTF. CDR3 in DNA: TGTGCCAGCAGTTTCGATCCCCAGGGGGCATTTTCTGGGGCCAACGTCCTGACTTTC. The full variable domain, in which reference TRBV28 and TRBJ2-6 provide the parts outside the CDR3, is DVKVTQSSRYLVKRTGEKVFLECVQDMDHENMFWYRQDPGLGLRLIYFSYDVKMKEKGDIPEGYSVSREKKERFSLILESASTNQTSMYLCASSFDPQGAFSGANVLTFGAGSRLTVL.

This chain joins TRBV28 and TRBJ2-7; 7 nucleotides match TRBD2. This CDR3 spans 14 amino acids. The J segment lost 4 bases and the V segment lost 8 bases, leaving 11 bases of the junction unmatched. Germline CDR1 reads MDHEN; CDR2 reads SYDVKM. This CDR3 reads CASGHGLGKYEQYF. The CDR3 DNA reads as TGTGCCAGCGGACATGGACTAGGCAAGTACGAGCAGTACTTC.

As DNA, the CDR3 is TGTGCCAGCAGTTTGTGGGGGGTAAGGGACTATGGCTACACCTTC. Amino acids: CASSLWGVRDYGYTF. This chain uses TRBV28 with TRBJ1-2, with TRBD1 as a possible D gene (5 bases). Germline V lookup: CDR1 MDHEN, CDR2 SYDVKM. The germline V and J ends were trimmed by 3 bases and 3 bases, with 14 bases remaining between them. CDR3 size: 15 residues.

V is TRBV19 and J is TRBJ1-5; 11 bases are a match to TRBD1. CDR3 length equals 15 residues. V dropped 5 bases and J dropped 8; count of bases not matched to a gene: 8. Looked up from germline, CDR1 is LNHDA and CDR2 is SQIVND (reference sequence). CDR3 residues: CASSPGTGGLKPQHF. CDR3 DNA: TGTGCCAGTAGTCCCGGGACAGGGGGTCTGAAGCCCCAGCATTTT.

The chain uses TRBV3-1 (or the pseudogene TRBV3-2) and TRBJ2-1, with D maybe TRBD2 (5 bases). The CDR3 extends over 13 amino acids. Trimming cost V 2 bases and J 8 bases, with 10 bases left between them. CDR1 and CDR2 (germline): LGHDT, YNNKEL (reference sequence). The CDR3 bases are TGTGCCAGCAGCCAACGCGGGTCTGATGAGCAGTTCTTC. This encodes CASSQRGSDEQFF.

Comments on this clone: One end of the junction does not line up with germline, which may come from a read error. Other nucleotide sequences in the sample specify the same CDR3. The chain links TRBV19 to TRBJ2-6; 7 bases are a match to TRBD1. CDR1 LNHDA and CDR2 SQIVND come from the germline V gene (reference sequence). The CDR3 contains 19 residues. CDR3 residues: CASSIDGQALLSGANVLTF. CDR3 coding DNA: TGTGCCAGTAGTATAGACGGACAGGCCCTACTCTCTGGGGCCAATGTCCTGACTTTC.

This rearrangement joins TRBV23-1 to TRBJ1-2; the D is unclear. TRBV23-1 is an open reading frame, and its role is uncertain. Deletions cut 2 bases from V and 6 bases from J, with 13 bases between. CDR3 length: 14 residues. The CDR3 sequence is CASSQRALGHGYTF. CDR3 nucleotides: TGCGCCAGCAGTCAACGTGCGCTTGGGCATGGCTACACCTTC.

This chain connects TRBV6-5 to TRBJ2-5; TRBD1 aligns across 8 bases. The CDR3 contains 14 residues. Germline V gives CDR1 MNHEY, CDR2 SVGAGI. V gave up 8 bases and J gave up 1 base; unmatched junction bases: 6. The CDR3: CASGQDRAQETQYF. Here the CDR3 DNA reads TGTGCCAGCGGGCAGGACAGGGCCCAAGAGACCCAGTACTTC.

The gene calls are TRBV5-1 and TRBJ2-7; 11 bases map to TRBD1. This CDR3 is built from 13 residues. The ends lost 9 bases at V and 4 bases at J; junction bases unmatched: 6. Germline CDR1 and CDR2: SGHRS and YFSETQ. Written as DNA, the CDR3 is TGCGCCACCCTGGACAGGGGGCGATACGAGCAGTACTTC. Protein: CATLDRGRYEQYF.

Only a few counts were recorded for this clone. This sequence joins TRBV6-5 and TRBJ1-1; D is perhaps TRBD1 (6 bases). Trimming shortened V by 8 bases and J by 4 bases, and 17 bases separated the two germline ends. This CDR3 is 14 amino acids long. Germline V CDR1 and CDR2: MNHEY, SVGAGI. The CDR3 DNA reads TGTGCCAGCCTCAGGGGTAGGTCGGGCACTGAAGCTTTCTTT. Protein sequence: CASLRGRSGTEAFF.

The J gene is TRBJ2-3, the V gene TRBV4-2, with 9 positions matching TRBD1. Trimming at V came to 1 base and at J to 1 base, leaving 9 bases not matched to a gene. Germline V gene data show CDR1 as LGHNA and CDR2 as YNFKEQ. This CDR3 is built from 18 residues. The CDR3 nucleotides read TGTGCCAGCAGCCAAGGGACAGGGGCGAAAGGCCGCACAGATACGCAGTATTTT. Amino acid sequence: CASSQGTGAKGRTDTQYF.

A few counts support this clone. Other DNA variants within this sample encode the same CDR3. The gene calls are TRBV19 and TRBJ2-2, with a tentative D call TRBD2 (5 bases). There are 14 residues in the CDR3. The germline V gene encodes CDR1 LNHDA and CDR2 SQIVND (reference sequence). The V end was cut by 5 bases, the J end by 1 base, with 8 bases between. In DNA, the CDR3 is TGTGCCAGTAGTTCTGCGGGGAACACCGGGGAGCTGTTTTTT. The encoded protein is CASSSAGNTGELFF.